This T cell receptor (beta chain) derives from a study of T cell responses to AZD1222 COVID-19 vaccine. The wider study: Second-dose recipients at about 4 or about 12 weeks were treated as one pooled group.

The V and J ends lost 6 bases and 4 bases respectively, with 13 bases between them. The CDR3 runs to 14 residues. CDR1 is LGHDT and CDR2 is YNNKEL in the germline V gene (reference sequence). The assay was immunoSEQ multiplex PCR, and TCRdb's table has in-frame clones only and misses some. The sample has fewer than 65,000 clones; around 84% are singletons. This clone was seen a single time. Its matching antigen is unknown. General study points: Of spike-specific TCRs, nearly half reportedly target regions left unmutated in variants.

V is TRBV3-1 (or the pseudogene TRBV3-2) and J is TRBJ1-3; D possibly corresponds to TRBD1 (5 bases). This TCR was recovered from an adult in good health. The sequences come from peripheral blood, collected on day 0 of AZD1222 vaccination. The CDR3 bases are TGTGCCAGCAGATCCAGGGACGGGGGAAACACCATATATTTT. Protein: CASRSRDGGNTIYF.